This T cell receptor beta chain was captured by sequencing in a study of identical twins. Points from the study as a whole: Models predicted too little out-of-frame TCR alpha sharing in monozygotic twins.

Template switching, a step in the protocol, added a universal primer site, and cDNA carried unique molecular identifiers. TCRdb re-derived calls from the 5' RACE reads in MiXCR, one entry per CDR3 protein. The sample lists under 300,000 distinct CDR3 sequences, approximately 8.6% seen once, with less than 4% in the top ten. A word on this clonotype: Its antigen is not known.

Germline CDR1 is SGHAT and CDR2 is FQNNGV. J gave up 6 bases and V 1 base, and 13 bases lay outside the gene matches. This CDR3 comprises 18 residues. The sample was also linked to a second study, of yellow fever vaccine responses in identical twins. As reported in that work: The authors reported partly convergent, partly personalized vaccine responses in identical twins.

The receptor was isolated from a woman younger than 30 in good health. V and J are TRBV11-2 and TRBJ2-4; 9 nucleotides agree with TRBD2. Source material: CD8+ T cells sorted from blood. CDR3: CASSLVQPPLAGTNIQYF. The CDR3 DNA follows: TGTGCCAGCAGCTTAGTCCAGCCTCCCCTAGCGGGGACAAACATTCAGTACTTC.